Sequencing of this TCR beta chain was carried out in a study of human T cells and chemical hapten exposure. Study-level background: Slight differences in pooled library volume were the main source of varying TCR yields across samples.

Of note for this clonotype: Its antigen is unknown.

Trimming removed 6 bases from V and 6 bases from J; junction bases left unmatched: 7. The CDR3 has 14 residues. Germline V lookup: CDR1 LNHDA, CDR2 SQIVND (reference sequence). Sample time point: healthy volunteer bleed at 2 weeks. RNA extraction used unfractionated whole blood as the source of total RNA. Study findings and constraints: TCRs above 1 in 1000 frequency stayed constant with DPC sensitization.

As the library was built, unique molecular identifiers were attached to individual cDNA molecules. Original handling: Samples held a median of roughly 100,000 TCRs, range roughly 20,000–750,000. TCRdb re-derived calls from the RACE reads in MiXCR, one entry per CDR3 protein. These V and J calls are TCRdb output, not the study's own analysis. The table includes tens of thousands of distinct CDR3 sequences, about 8.8% detected once. The chain links TRBV19 to TRBJ2-3, with TRBD2 matching 9 bases. Sequenced input: whole blood. This receptor was identified in a female donor in good health. Some clones in this sample may be carry-over from other donors' samples. CDR3 loop: CASRPLAGGDTQYF. The DNA for the CDR3 is TGTGCCAGTAGGCCACTAGCGGGTGGGGATACGCAGTATTTT.